These T cell receptor beta chains were read from a single sample in a study of CD8 T cells in ankylosing spondylitis. MiXCR was run by TCRdb on the 5' RACE reads, yielding one entry per CDR3 protein. The sample records about 310,000 distinct CDR3 sequences, 20% being singletons. The sequenced sample was blood, either unsorted or a sorted T cell fraction (not recorded which). The receptor source for this set is a female donor with ankylosing spondylitis or in good health (not recorded which). Both conserved end residues are part of each CDR3. Fields, in order: D gene, clone size, V gene, J gene, CDR3 protein, CDR3 DNA. A D gene is named only where the DNA matches it firmly. Only part of the rows carry a size: once, few, many, or a class if the clone is expanded.

>-|few|TRBV5-1|TRBJ2-7
CASSFVAEGGEQYF
TGCGCCAGCAGCTTCGTGGCGGAAGGGGGCGAGCAGTACTTC
>TRBD2|few|TRBV9|TRBJ2-1
CASSVRRESLEQFF
TGTGCCAGCAGCGTAAGGCGGGAGAGCTTGGAGCAGTTCTTC
>-|-|TRBV4-3|TRBJ2-1
CASSHQGLHNEQFF
TGCGCCAGCAGCCATCAGGGACTGCACAATGAGCAGTTCTTC
>-|few|TRBV5-1|TRBJ2-7
CASSLMGSSYEQYF
TGCGCCAGCAGCTTGATGGGAAGCTCCTACGAGCAGTACTTC
>-|many|TRBV29-1|TRBJ2-3
CSVGFGEGTDTQYF
TGCAGCGTTGGCTTCGGGGAAGGAACAGATACGCAGTATTTT
>-|-|TRBV20-1|TRBJ2-3
CSGAPGGTDTQYF
TGCTCCGGGGCCCCTGGGGGCACAGATACGCAGTATTTT
>-|-|TRBV6-1|TRBJ2-7
CASSDRAPAREQYF
TGTGCCAGCAGCGACCGGGCTCCCGCGCGCGAGCAGTACTTC
>-|many|TRBV29-1|TRBJ2-7
CSVGGQSWSEQYF
TGCAGCGTGGGGGGACAAAGTTGGTCCGAGCAGTACTTC
>-|-|TRBV28|TRBJ2-7
CASSPPPYGEQYF
TGTGCCAGCAGTCCACCCCCCTACGGCGAGCAGTACTTC
>-|-|TRBV5-1|TRBJ2-5
CASSSADGLETQYF
TGCGCCAGCAGCTCGGCCGACGGGCTGGAGACCCAGTACTTC
>-|few|TRBV15|TRBJ2-3
CASRREISTDTQYF
TGTGCCTCCAGGAGGGAAATAAGCACAGATACGCAGTATTTT
>-|-|TRBV10-3|TRBJ2-6
CAISESGLQFSGANVLTF
TGTGCCATCAGTGAGTCCGGATTGCAATTCTCTGGGGCCAACGTCCTGACTTTC
>-|-|TRBV11-2|TRBJ1-5
CASGQGSQPQHF
TGTGCCAGCGGCCAAGGAAGTCAGCCCCAGCATTTT
>-|many|TRBV10-3|TRBJ2-5
CAISRTGRGQETQYF
TGTGCCATCAGCCGCACCGGAAGGGGGCAAGAGACCCAGTACTTC
>-|many|TRBV29-1|TRBJ1-1
CSTQRRNTEAFF
TGCAGCACCCAACGAAGGAACACTGAAGCTTTCTTT
>-|-|TRBV6-1|TRBJ2-3
CASSTRPSGADTQYF
TGTGCCAGCAGTACCCGTCCCTCAGGGGCAGATACGCAGTATTTT
>TRBD1|many|TRBV18|TRBJ2-7
CASAQGAMTYEQYF
TGTGCCAGCGCCCAGGGGGCAATGACCTACGAGCAGTACTTC
>TRBD1|few|TRBV4-1|TRBJ1-1
CASSLSRDRGGTEAFF
TGCGCCAGCAGTCTTTCCCGGGACAGGGGGGGAACTGAAGCTTTCTTT
>TRBD2|many|TRBV5-1|TRBJ2-1
CASSLALAGGLGEQFF
TGCGCCAGCAGCTTGGCCCTAGCGGGAGGGCTAGGTGAGCAGTTCTTC
>TRBD2|-|TRBV20-1|TRBJ2-2
CSAKLAGGPFNTGELFF
TGCAGTGCCAAACTAGCGGGAGGGCCTTTCAACACCGGGGAGCTGTTTTTT